A single T cell receptor (beta chain) is shown here with its context. This record belongs to a study of OX40 agonist ivuxolimab in advanced cancers. Germline-derived CDR1 and CDR2 are SGDLS and YYNGEE. This CDR3 region has 16 residues. Trimming at V came to 0 bases and at J to 7 bases, leaving 8 bases not matched to a gene. Repertoires were generated with immunoSEQ multiplex PCR, while TCRdb's copy carries only in-frame clones and drops some. The repertoire holds tens of thousands of clones, with around 89% as singletons. The sample in question was CD4+ or CD8+ T cells sorted from blood, obtained in a trial of the OX40 agonist ivuxolimab. The clonotype was recovered from an adult with an advanced solid tumor such as melanoma, head and neck, liver or kidney cancer. This chain joins TRBV9 and TRBJ2-1; TRBD2 aligns across 9 bases. The CDR3 DNA reads TGTGCCAGCAGCGTAGTGGCTAGCGGGAATATAAATGAGCAGTTCTTC. It is translated as CASSVVASGNINEQFF.